Listed below are T cell receptor beta chains from one sample, sequenced in a study of regulatory T cells in long-lasting Graves disease. Each CDR3 protein gets one entry after TCRdb re-called the multiplex PCR reads with MiXCR. The profile shows roughly 260,000 distinct CDR3 sequences, around 18% of them singletons. These data are also associated with another study on T cells in Graves' hyperthyroidism and ophthalmopathy.

The sample here was peripheral blood mononuclear cells (PBMCs), taken at new diagnosis, from a patient treated with antithyroid drugs. The receptors originated from a woman in her twenties or thirties with Graves disease. The CDR3 runs from the conserved cysteine through the conserved F or W. A D gene is named only where the DNA matches it firmly. Rows give clone size only sometimes, using once, few, many, or a class for an expanded clone.

j_call clone_size v_call d_call cdr3_aa cdr3_nt
TRBJ1-5 many TRBV4-1 TRBD1 CASSQKPSGGEGNQPQHF TGCGCCAGCAGCCAAAAACCATCAGGGGGCGAGGGCAATCAGCCCCAGCATTTT
TRBJ2-5 many TRBV18 NA CASSPSQETQYF TGTGCCAGCTCCCCTAGCCAAGAGACCCAGTACTTC
TRBJ2-1 many TRBV20-1 TRBD1 CSASGQPSDNEQFF TGCAGTGCTTCGGGACAGCCTAGTGACAATGAGCAGTTCTTC
TRBJ1-5 many TRBV18 TRBD1 CASSPPNDRAGQPQHF TGTGCCAGCTCACCTCCAAACGACAGGGCGGGTCAGCCCCAGCATTTT
TRBJ2-7 NA TRBV6-2/TRBV6-3 TRBD1 CASSYSETGTYEQYF TGTGCCAGCAGTTACAGTGAGACAGGGACCTACGAGCAGTACTTC
TRBJ2-3 many TRBV12-3/TRBV12-4 TRBD2 CASTRTSGGLDTQYF TGTGCCAGCACCCGGACTAGCGGGGGTTTGGATACGCAGTATTTT
TRBJ2-3 many TRBV3-1 NA CASSPGEEDTQYF TGTGCCAGCAGCCCGGGGGAAGAAGATACGCAGTATTTT
TRBJ1-1 few TRBV19 NA CATKGGREKAFF TGTGCCACCAAGGGGGGACGAGAGAAAGCTTTCTTT
TRBJ2-3 many TRBV2 NA CASSGGEGWADTQYF TGTGCCAGCAGTGGGGGTGAGGGGTGGGCAGATACGCAGTATTTT
TRBJ1-4 many TRBV12-3/TRBV12-4 TRBD1 CASSLYFGQGREKLFF TGTGCCAGCAGTTTGTATTTCGGACAGGGGCGTGAAAAACTGTTTTTT
TRBJ2-2 many TRBV9 NA CASSGRGGPNTGELFF TGTGCCAGCAGCGGGAGGGGGGGCCCGAACACCGGGGAGCTGTTTTTT
TRBJ2-3 NA TRBV2 NA CAGGGVVTDTQYF TGTGCCGGAGGGGGAGTCGTCACAGATACGCAGTATTTT
TRBJ1-5 NA TRBV28 TRBD1 CASRFDRAGQPQHF TGTGCCAGCAGATTCGACAGGGCTGGCCAGCCCCAGCATTTT
TRBJ2-1 NA TRBV18 TRBD2 CASSPEGWEGNEQFF TGTGCCAGCTCACCAGAAGGGTGGGAGGGCAATGAGCAGTTCTTC
TRBJ1-1 many TRBV7-9 TRBD1 CASSFPRGVTEAFF TGTGCCAGCAGCTTCCCCAGGGGGGTAACTGAAGCTTTCTTT
TRBJ1-1 many TRBV28 TRBD1 CASSHGTGRYTEAFF TGTGCCAGCAGTCACGGGACAGGGCGTTACACTGAAGCTTTCTTT
TRBJ1-1 NA TRBV19 NA CASSISLPGNTEAFF TGTGCCAGTAGTATATCCCTGCCAGGGAACACTGAAGCTTTCTTT
TRBJ1-2 few TRBV12-5 TRBD1 CASGLFKDREKDYGYTF TGTGCTAGTGGTTTGTTCAAGGACAGGGAGAAGGACTATGGCTACACCTTC
TRBJ2-7 NA TRBV12-3/TRBV12-4 NA CASSSSGDSYEQYF TGTGCCAGCAGCTCGTCCGGGGACTCCTACGAGCAGTACTTC
TRBJ2-3 many TRBV4-1 NA CASSQDIGTTDTQYF TGCGCCAGCAGCCAAGATATCGGGACCACAGATACGCAGTATTTT
TRBJ2-5 many TRBV10-1 NA CATARTIQETQYF TGCGCCACCGCCCGGACAATCCAAGAGACCCAGTACTTC